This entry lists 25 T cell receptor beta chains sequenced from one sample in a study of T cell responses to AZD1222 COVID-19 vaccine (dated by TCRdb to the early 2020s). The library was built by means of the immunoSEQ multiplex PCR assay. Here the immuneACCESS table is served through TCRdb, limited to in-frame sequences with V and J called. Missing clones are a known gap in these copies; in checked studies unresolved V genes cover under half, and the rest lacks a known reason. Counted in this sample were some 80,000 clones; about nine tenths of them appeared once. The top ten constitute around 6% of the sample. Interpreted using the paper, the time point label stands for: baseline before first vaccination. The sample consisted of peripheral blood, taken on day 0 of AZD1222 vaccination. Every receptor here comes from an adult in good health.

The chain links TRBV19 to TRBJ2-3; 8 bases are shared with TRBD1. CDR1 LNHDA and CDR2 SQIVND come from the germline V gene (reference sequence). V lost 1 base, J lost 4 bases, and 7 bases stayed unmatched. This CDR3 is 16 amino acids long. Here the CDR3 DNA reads TGTGCCAGTAGTATAGTACCCGGACAGGGAGCAGATACGCAGTATTTT. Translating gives CASSIVPGQGADTQYF.

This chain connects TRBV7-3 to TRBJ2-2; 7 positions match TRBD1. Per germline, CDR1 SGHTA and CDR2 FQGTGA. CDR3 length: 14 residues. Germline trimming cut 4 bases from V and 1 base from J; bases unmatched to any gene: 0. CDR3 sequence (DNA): TGTGCCAGCAGCTGGGACAGGAACACCGGGGAGCTGTTTTTT. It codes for CASSWDRNTGELFF.

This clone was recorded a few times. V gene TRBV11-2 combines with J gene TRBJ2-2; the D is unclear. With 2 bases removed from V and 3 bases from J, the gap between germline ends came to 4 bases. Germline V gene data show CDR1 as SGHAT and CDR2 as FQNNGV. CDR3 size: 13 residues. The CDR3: CASSLRYTGELFF. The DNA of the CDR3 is TGTGCCAGCAGCTTACGGTACACCGGGGAGCTGTTTTTT.

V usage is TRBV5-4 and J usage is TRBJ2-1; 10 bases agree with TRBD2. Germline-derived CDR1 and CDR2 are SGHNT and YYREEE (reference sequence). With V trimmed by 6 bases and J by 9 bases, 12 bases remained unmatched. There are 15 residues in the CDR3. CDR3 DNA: TGTGCCAGCACCCCTGGGAGCGGGGGGGCTGGTGAGCAGTTCTTC. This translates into CASTPGSGGAGEQFF.

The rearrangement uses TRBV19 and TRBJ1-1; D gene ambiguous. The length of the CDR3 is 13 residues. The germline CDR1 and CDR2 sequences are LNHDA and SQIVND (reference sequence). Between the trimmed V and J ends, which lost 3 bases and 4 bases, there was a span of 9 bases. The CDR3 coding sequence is TGTGCCAGTAGTATTCTCGCAGGCACTGAAGCTTTCTTT. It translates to CASSILAGTEAFF. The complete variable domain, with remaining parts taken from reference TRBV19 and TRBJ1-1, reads DGGITQSPKYLFRKEGQNVTLSCEQNLNHDAMYWYRQDPGQGLRLIYYSQIVNDFQKGDIAEGYSVSREKKESFPLTVTSAQKNPTAFYLCASSILAGTEAFFGQGTRLTVV.

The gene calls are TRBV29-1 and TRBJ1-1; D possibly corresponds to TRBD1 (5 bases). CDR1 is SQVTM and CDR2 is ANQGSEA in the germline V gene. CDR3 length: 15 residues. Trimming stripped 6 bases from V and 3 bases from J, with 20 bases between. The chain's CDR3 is CSVAGMEVLDTEAFF. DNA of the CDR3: TGCAGCGTAGCAGGGATGGAGGTGCTAGACACTGAAGCTTTCTTT. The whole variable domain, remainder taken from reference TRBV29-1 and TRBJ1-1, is SAVISQKPSRDICQRGTSLTIQCQVDSQVTMMFWYRQQPGQSLTLIATANQGSEATYESGFVIDKFPISRPNLTFSTLTVSNMSPEDSSIYLCSVAGMEVLDTEAFFGQGTRLTVV.

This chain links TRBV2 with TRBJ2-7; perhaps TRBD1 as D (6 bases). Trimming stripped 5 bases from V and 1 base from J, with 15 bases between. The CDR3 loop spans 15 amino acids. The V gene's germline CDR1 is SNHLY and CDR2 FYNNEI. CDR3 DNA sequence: TGTGCCAGCAGTTCGCAGGGAAGGGGGTCCTACGAGCAGTACTTC. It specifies CASSSQGRGSYEQYF.

The CDR3: CASSFDRGDEQYF. Here the CDR3 DNA reads TGTGCCAGCAGTTTTGACAGGGGGGACGAGCAGTACTTC. The rearrangement joins TRBV6-5 to TRBJ2-7; 9 bases match TRBD1. The trim removed 4 bases at V and 5 bases at J, leaving 3 bases unmatched. This CDR3 spans 13 amino acids. Looked up from germline, CDR1 is MNHEY and CDR2 is SVGAGI.

The CDR3 reads CASSPDRMNTEAFF. The CDR3 region has the DNA TGTGCCAGCAGCCCGGACAGAATGAACACTGAAGCTTTCTTT. This rearrangement joins TRBV7-9 to TRBJ1-1; possibly TRBD1 for D (6 bases). The V end was cut by 5 bases, the J end by 0 bases, with 10 bases between. This CDR3 has 14 amino acids. The V gene's germline CDR1 is SEHNR and CDR2 FQNEAQ (reference sequence).

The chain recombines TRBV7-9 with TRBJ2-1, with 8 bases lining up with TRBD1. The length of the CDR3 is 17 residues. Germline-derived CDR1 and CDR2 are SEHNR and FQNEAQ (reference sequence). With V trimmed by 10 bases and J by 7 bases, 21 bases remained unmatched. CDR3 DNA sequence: TGTGCCATCGGACAGGGAAGGCGGGCTGAAGGTTTGAATGAGCAGTTCTTC. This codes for CAIGQGRRAEGLNEQFF.

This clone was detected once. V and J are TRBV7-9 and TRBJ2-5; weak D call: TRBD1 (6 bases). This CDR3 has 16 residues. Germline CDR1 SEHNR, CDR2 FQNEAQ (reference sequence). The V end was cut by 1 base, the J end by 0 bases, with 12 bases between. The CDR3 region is CASSLGQAAYQETQYF. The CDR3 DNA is TGTGCCAGCAGCTTAGGACAGGCGGCCTACCAAGAGACCCAGTACTTC.

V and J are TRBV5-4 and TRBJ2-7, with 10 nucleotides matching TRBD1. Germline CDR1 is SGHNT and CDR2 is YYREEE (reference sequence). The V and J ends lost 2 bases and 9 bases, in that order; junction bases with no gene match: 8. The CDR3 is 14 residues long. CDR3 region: CASSLRGQGQGQYF. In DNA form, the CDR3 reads TGTGCCAGCAGCTTAAGGGGACAGGGGCAAGGGCAGTACTTC.

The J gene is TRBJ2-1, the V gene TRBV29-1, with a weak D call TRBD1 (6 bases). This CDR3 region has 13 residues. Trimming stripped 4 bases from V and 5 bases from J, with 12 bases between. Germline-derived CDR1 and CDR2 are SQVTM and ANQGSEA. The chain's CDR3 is CSVGTDRNNEQFF. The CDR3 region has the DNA TGCAGCGTTGGGACGGACAGAAACAATGAGCAGTTCTTC.

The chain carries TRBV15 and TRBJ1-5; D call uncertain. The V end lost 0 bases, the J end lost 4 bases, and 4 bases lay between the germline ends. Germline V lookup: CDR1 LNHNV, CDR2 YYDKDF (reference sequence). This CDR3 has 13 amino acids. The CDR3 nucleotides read TGTGCCACCAGCAGAGATCTAAATCAGCCCCAGCATTTT. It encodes CATSRDLNQPQHF.

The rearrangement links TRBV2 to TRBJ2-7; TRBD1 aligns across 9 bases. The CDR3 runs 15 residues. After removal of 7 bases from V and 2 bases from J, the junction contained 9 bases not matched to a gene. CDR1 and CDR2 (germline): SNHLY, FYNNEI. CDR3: CASIRTGGKAYEQYF. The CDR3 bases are TGTGCCAGCATACGAACAGGGGGCAAGGCCTACGAGCAGTACTTC.

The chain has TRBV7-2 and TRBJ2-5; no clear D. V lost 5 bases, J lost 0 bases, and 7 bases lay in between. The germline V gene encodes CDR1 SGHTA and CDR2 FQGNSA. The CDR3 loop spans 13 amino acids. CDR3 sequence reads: CASSPQNQETQYF. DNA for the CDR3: TGTGCCAGCAGCCCCCAGAACCAAGAGACCCAGTACTTC.

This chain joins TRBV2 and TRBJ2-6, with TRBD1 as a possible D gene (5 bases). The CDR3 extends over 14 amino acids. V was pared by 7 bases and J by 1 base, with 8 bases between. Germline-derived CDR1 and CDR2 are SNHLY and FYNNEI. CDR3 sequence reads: CASIGASGANVLTF. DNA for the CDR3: TGTGCCAGCATAGGGGCTTCTGGGGCCAACGTCCTGACTTTC.

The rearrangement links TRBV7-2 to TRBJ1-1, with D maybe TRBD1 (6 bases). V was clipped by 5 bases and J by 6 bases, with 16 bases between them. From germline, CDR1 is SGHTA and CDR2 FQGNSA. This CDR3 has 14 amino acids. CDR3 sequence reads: CASSAEGHGAEAFF. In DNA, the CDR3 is TGTGCCAGCAGCGCAGAGGGACACGGGGCTGAAGCTTTCTTT. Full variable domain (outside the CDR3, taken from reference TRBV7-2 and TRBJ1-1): GAGVSQSPSNKVTEKGKDVELRCDPISGHTALYWYRQSLGQGLEFLIYFQGNSAPDKSGLPSDRFSAERTGGSVSTLTIQRTQQEDSAVYLCASSAEGHGAEAFFGQGTRLTVV.

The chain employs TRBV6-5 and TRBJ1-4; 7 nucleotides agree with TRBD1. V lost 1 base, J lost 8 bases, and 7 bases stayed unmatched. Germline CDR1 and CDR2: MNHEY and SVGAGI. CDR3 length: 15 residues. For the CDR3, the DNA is TGTGCCAGCAGTTACTTCTCCGGGACAGAAGAAAAACTGTTTTTT. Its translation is CASSYFSGTEEKLFF.

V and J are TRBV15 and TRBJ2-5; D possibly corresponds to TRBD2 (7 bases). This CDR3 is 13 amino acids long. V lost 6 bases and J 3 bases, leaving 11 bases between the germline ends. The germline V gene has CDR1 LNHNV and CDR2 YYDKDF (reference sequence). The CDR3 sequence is CATRGGREETQYF. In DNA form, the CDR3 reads TGTGCCACCAGGGGGGGGCGAGAAGAGACCCAGTACTTC.

The CDR3 reads CASSSGKTRNTEAFF. CDR3 DNA: TGTGCCAGCAGCTCAGGGAAAACAAGGAACACTGAAGCTTTCTTT. V gene TRBV7-6 combines with J gene TRBJ1-1, with a tentative D call TRBD1 (5 bases). The CDR3 is made up of 15 amino acids. Per the germline V gene, CDR1 is SGHVS and CDR2 is FNYEAQ. Deletions cut 4 bases from V and 1 base from J, with 13 bases between.

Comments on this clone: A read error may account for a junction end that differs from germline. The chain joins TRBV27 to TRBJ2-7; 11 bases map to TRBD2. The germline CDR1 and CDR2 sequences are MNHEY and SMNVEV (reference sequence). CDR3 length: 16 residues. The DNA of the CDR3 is TGTGCCAGCAGTCTATCAATAGCGGGGGGGGCCTACGAGCAGTACTTC. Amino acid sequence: CASSLSIAGGAYEQYF.

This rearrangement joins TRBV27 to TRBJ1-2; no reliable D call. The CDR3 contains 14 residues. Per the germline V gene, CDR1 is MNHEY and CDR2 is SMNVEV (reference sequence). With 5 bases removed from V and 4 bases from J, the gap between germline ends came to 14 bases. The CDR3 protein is CASSPRPSVYGYTF. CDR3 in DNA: TGTGCCAGCAGTCCCCGGCCTTCTGTCTATGGCTACACCTTC.

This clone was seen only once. CDR3 nucleotides: TGCGCCAGCAGTGACCGACAGGGGGCCTACTATGGCTACACCTTC. Translating it yields CASSDRQGAYYGYTF. The gene calls are TRBV10-1 and TRBJ1-2, with 10 bases lining up with TRBD1. The ends lost 3 bases at V and 3 bases at J; junction bases unmatched: 4. CDR3 length equals 15 residues. CDR1 is WNHNN, CDR2 SYGVQD, per germline (reference sequence).

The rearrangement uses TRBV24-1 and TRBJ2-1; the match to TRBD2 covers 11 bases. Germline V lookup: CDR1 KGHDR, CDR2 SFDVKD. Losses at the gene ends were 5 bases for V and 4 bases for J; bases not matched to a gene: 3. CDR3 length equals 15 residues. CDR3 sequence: CATSVSSGGYNEQFF. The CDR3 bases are TGTGCCACCAGTGTCTCTAGCGGGGGGTACAATGAGCAGTTCTTC.